A few counts support the clone carrying this T cell receptor beta chain. Its antigen is unknown. The record originates from a study of T cell clones after liver transplantation. In the study overall: Post-transplant blood was tracked for graft-donor-reactive T cell clones identified in a pre-transplant mixed lymphocyte reaction. Timepoints were pre-transplant, pre-withdrawal, and after withdrawal was completed or failed. Regarding the study as a whole: The donor-reactive repertoire was only partly measurable in a couple of subjects, lacking donor cells.

Profiling relied on immunoSEQ multiplex PCR, and the TCRdb table lists in-frame clones only, not all of them. The table records roughly 60,000 clones, approximately 70% of them present only once. Germline trimming cut 4 bases from V and 4 bases from J; bases unmatched to any gene: 6. CDR1 and CDR2 (germline): SQVTM, ANQGSEA. The CDR3 length is 15 residues. The TCR sequence derives from a human patient who received a liver transplant. Some T cells may trace back to the graft donor. The chain recombines TRBV29-1 with TRBJ2-1, with 11 bases lining up with TRBD2. The sequencing used CD4+ T cells from blood, collected at the roughly 15-month timepoint. CDR3 sequence: CSVGLAGGLYNEQFF. In nucleotides, the CDR3 is TGCAGCGTTGGGCTAGCGGGAGGTCTGTACAATGAGCAGTTCTTC.